This TCR beta chain derives from a study of T cell responses to AZD1222 COVID-19 vaccine. Study observations and caveats: Per reports, nearly half of all spike-specific TCRs target regions that are unmutated in variants. The donor cohort was predominantly white British with a female majority, and clonal diversity may have been underestimated.

Here immunoSEQ multiplex PCR was the method, and the copy in TCRdb shows in-frame clones only, minus some. The sample carries approximately 94,000 clones, about 86% recorded once. With respect to this clone: Its antigen is unknown.

There are 19 residues in the CDR3. Germline-derived CDR1 and CDR2 are LNHDA and SQIVND (reference sequence). Trimming removed 3 bases from V and 1 base from J, with 19 bases in between. This receptor was taken from an adult in good health. Sequenced material: peripheral blood, taken on day 0 of AZD1222 vaccination. V and J are TRBV19 and TRBJ1-6; possibly TRBD1 for D (6 bases). The DNA for the CDR3 is TGTGCCAGTAGTATCAGGGAGAACAGGGTGAGATCCTATAATTCACCCCTCCACTTT. Translated: CASSIRENRVRSYNSPLHF.